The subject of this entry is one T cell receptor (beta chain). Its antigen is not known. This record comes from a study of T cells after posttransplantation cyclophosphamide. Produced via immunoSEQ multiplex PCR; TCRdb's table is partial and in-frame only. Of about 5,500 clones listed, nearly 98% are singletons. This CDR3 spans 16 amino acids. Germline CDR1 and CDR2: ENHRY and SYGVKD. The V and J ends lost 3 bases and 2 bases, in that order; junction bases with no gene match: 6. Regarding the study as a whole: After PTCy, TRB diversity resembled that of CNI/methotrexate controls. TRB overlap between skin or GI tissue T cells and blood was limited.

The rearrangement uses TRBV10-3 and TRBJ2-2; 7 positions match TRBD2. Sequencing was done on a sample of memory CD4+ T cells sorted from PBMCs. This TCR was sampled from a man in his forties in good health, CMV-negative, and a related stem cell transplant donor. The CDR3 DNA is TGTGCCATCAGTGAAAGGGCGGGAGTAAACACCGGGGAGCTGTTTTTT. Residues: CAISERAGVNTGELFF.